The rows below give T cell receptor beta chains drawn from one sample of a study of a mutant IDH1 vaccine in newly diagnosed glioma. This table comes from immunoSEQ multiplex PCR, and its TCRdb copy is limited to in-frame clones, with some not included. The sample comprises roughly 34,000 clones, roughly 90% of which are singletons, and 4% to 6% rests with the top ten. These TCRs' antigens remain unknown. The specimen was PBMCs, collected from a glioma patient whose treatment included an IDH1 peptide vaccine. These receptors were obtained from a woman aged 40 to 50 with glioma. CDR3s include the opening cysteine and the closing phenylalanine or tryptophan. Each record gives: V gene, clone size, D gene, J gene, CDR3 DNA, CDR3 protein. A D gene is named only where the DNA matches it firmly. Some rows mark clone size as missing; the rest say once, few, many or name a class of expanded clone.

>TRBV28|.|.|TRBJ2-2
TGTGCCAGCAGCACCGGTCATGCCGGGGAGCTGTTTTTT
CASSTGHAGELFF
>TRBV4-1|.|.|TRBJ1-5
TGCGCCAGCAGCCAAGAATGGGGGAATCAGCCCCAGCATTTT
CASSQEWGNQPQHF
>TRBV7-2|.|TRBD2|TRBJ2-7
TGTGCCAGCAGCTTATGGCCGGGAGGGGCCTACGAGCAGTACTTC
CASSLWPGGAYEQYF
>TRBV5-1|.|TRBD2|TRBJ2-3
TGCGCCAGCAGCTTTGAACTAGCGGGAGGGGTAAGCACAGATACGCAGTATTTT
CASSFELAGGVSTDTQYF
>TRBV27|.|.|TRBJ1-5
TGTGCCAGCAGTCCGCTAAGCAATCAGCCCCAGCATTTT
CASSPLSNQPQHF
>TRBV20-1|.|TRBD2|TRBJ2-1
TGCAGTGCGGGGCGGGGGGATGAGCAGTTCTTC
CSAGRGDEQFF
>TRBV9|once|.|TRBJ1-4
TGTGCCAGCAGCGTAGACGAAGATGAAAAACTGTTTTTT
CASSVDEDEKLFF
>TRBV7-8|.|TRBD1|TRBJ2-7
TGTGCCAGCAGCTCCAGGGGGTACGAGCAGTACTTC
CASSSRGYEQYF
>TRBV5-4|.|.|TRBJ1-2
TGTGCCAGCAGCTTGGAGGCAGGAAGATACTATGGCTACACCTTC
CASSLEAGRYYGYTF
>TRBV7-2|.|.|TRBJ1-6
TGTGCCAGCAGCTTCTGGGGAAGCTCCTATAATTCACCCCTCCACTTT
CASSFWGSSYNSPLHF
>TRBV2|once|.|TRBJ1-2
TGTGCCAGCATTACCGGACAGAGGCGGCATGGCTACACCTTC
CASITGQRRHGYTF
>TRBV20-1|.|.|TRBJ2-1
TGCAGTACTAGTAACCGCAATGAGCAGTTCTTC
CSTSNRNEQFF
>TRBV9|.|TRBD2|TRBJ2-5
TGTGCCAGCAGCCCTAGGACTAGCGGGGGCTGGGAGACCCAGTACTTC
CASSPRTSGGWETQYF
>TRBV7-2|.|.|TRBJ2-1
TGTGCCAGCAGCGCAGGTGCCACCTACAATGAGCAGTTCTTC
CASSAGATYNEQFF
>TRBV5-4|.|TRBD2|TRBJ2-2
TGTGCCAGCAGCTTGGGGGGTGGACTAGCGGGATTCGGGGAGCTGTTTTTT
CASSLGGGLAGFGELFF
>TRBV7-8|.|.|TRBJ2-7
TGTGCCAGCAGCCGCCGCGGGGCGGGCTACGAGCAGTACTTC
CASSRRGAGYEQYF
>TRBV19|.|.|TRBJ1-1
TGTGCCACCAAGGGGGATTACACTGAAGCTTTCTTT
CATKGDYTEAFF
>TRBV27|once|.|TRBJ2-1
TGTGCCAGCAGTCGCCCCCTCCCCGGGACGGGGAACAATGAGCAGTTCTTC
CASSRPLPGTGNNEQFF
>TRBV4-1|.|.|TRBJ1-1
TGCGCCAGCAGCCAAGCAATGGCCTGGCAGGACACTGAAGCTTTCTTT
CASSQAMAWQDTEAFF
>TRBV2|.|.|TRBJ2-1
TGTGCCGGCCACGGACGGAGCTCCTACAATGAGCAGTTCTTC
CAGHGRSSYNEQFF
>TRBV11-2|.|TRBD1|TRBJ2-7
TGTGCCAGCAGCTTAGATAGGGGGCGCGTAGAGGAGCAGTACTTC
CASSLDRGRVEEQYF
>TRBV28|once|.|TRBJ2-2
TGTGCCAGCATTCGGAGGGGGTCAGGGGAGCTGTTTTTT
CASIRRGSGELFF
>TRBV7-9|once|.|TRBJ1-5
TGTGCCAGCAGCTTAGTTAGGACACATAGCAATCAGCCCCAGCATTTT
CASSLVRTHSNQPQHF
>TRBV6-5|.|TRBD1|TRBJ1-1
TGTGCCAGCAGTTACTTGGCAGGGGGGCAAGCCACTGAAGCTTTCTTT
CASSYLAGGQATEAFF
>TRBV7-9|.|.|TRBJ2-7
TGTGCCAGCAGCTTATCGTACGGGGGCAGGGTATCAGACGAGCAGTACTTC
CASSLSYGGRVSDEQYF
>TRBV5-1|.|TRBD2|TRBJ2-5
TGCGCCAGCAGAGCGGGAGGGCAAGAGACCCAGTACTTC
CASRAGGQETQYF
>TRBV5-8|.|TRBD1|TRBJ1-2
TGTGCCAGCAGCTTGTTCCAGGGGGCGCACGGCTACACCTTC
CASSLFQGAHGYTF
>TRBV7-8|few|TRBD2|TRBJ2-2
TGTGCCAGCAGCAGACTAGCGGGAGTGAACACCGGGGAGCTGTTTTTT
CASSRLAGVNTGELFF
>TRBV6-5|.|TRBD1|TRBJ2-3
TGTGCCAGCAGGCCGGACAGGGGAATGTATACGCAGTATTTT
CASRPDRGMYTQYF
>TRBV7-2|.|.|TRBJ2-5
TGTGCCAGCAGCCTAGGGGTTTATTTAGAGACCCAGTACTTC
CASSLGVYLETQYF
>TRBV5-6|.|.|TRBJ1-1
TGTGCCAGCAGCCCGGGGACTGGGAAAGGGAGCACTGAAGCTTTCTTT
CASSPGTGKGSTEAFF
>TRBV7-9|.|TRBD1|TRBJ1-5
TGTGCCAGCAGCGAAACAGGGGTCAATCAGCCCCAGCATTTT
CASSETGVNQPQHF
>TRBV29-1|.|.|TRBJ2-2
TGCAGCGTAGGCCTCATCAAGGGCGGGGAGCTGTTTTTT
CSVGLIKGGELFF
>TRBV29-1|.|.|TRBJ2-1
TGCAGCGAGACTCAGGGATTTCATGAGCAGTTCTTC
CSETQGFHEQFF
>TRBV4-3|.|.|TRBJ2-5
TGCGCCAGCAGCCAAGATCGCAGAGGGGAGACCCAGTACTTC
CASSQDRRGETQYF
>TRBV28|.|TRBD1|TRBJ1-5
TGTGCCAGCACCGCCGGGACAGCCGGCGGCCCTAATCAGCCCCAGCATTTT
CASTAGTAGGPNQPQHF
>TRBV25-1|.|.|TRBJ2-3
TGTGCCAGCAGTATCCAGGGCAACACAGATACGCAGTATTTT
CASSIQGNTDTQYF
>TRBV15|.|.|TRBJ1-1
TGTGCCACCAGCCCCCTCACCGTGAATGAAGCTTTCTTT
CATSPLTVNEAFF
>TRBV19|.|.|TRBJ2-5
TGTGCCAGTAGTCCCGCACAGGGTTTGTGGGAGACCCAGTACTTC
CASSPAQGLWETQYF
>TRBV29-1|.|TRBD1|TRBJ2-5
TGCAGCCTACAACAGGGGCCTTGGGAGACCCAGTACTTC
CSLQQGPWETQYF
>TRBV5-1|.|.|TRBJ2-1
TGCGCCAGCAGCTTAGGGACCATCAATGAGCAGTTCTTC
CASSLGTINEQFF
>TRBV5-6|.|.|TRBJ1-1
TGTGCCAGCAGCTTTGAGGGCACTGAAGCTTTCTTT
CASSFEGTEAFF
>TRBV5-1|few|TRBD1|TRBJ1-2
TGCGCCAGCAGCCTGGCGGACAGGGTGACTGGCTACACCTTC
CASSLADRVTGYTF
>TRBV2|once|.|TRBJ1-1
TGTGCCAGCAGCGTTAACAGGGAACCCGGCTTCTTT
CASSVNREPGFF
>TRBV19|.|.|TRBJ1-3
TGTGCCAGTAGTAAAGGGTCGGCGGGAGGAAACACCATATATTTT
CASSKGSAGGNTIYF
>TRBV2|.|.|TRBJ1-1
TGTGCCAGCAGGGGAACAGGGAGCACTGAAGCTTTCTTT
CASRGTGSTEAFF
>TRBV4-1|.|.|TRBJ1-1
TGCGCCAGCAGCCAAGCTGGGGACACTGAAGCTTTCTTT
CASSQAGDTEAFF